This entry describes one TCR beta chain. What it binds is not known. The sample is drawn from a study of beta chain features in type 1 diabetes. Study context: Across the samples, over 85 million sorted cells were examined in total.

Study-wide findings and caveats: Whether HLA type affects TCRB rearrangement stayed undetermined in the present work.

Investigators reverse transcribed all isolated RNA, so they sequenced expressed TCRB transcripts. The data were produced by immunoSEQ multiplex PCR, yet TCRdb's version contains in-frame clones alone and is incomplete. The sample contains tens of thousands of clones, about a third of which appear only once. Sequencing was performed on stem cell memory CD4+ T cells from blood. This TCR was recovered from a woman between 18 and 29 years old in good health.

CDR3 protein: CASSLSPGGDYEQYF. CDR3 in DNA: TGTGCCAGCAGCTTAAGCCCAGGAGGGGACTACGAGCAGTACTTC. V is TRBV7-2 and J is TRBJ2-7, with D possibly being TRBD2 (6 bases). This CDR3 is 15 amino acids long. Trimming removed 2 bases at V and 3 bases at J, with 14 bases between. The germline V gene encodes CDR1 SGHTA and CDR2 FQGNSA.